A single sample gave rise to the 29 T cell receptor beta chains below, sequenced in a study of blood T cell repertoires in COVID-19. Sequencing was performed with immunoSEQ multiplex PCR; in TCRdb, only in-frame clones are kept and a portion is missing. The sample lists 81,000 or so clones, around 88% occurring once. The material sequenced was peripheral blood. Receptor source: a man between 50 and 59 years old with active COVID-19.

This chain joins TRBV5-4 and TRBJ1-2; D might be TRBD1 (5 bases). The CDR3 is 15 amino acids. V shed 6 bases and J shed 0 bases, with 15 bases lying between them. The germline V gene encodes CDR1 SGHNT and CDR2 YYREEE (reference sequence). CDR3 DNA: TGTGCCAGCACTACGGGGGGGTATGCTAACTATGGCTACACCTTC. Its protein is CASTTGGYANYGYTF.

The CDR3: CASRNRGTGDDEKLFF. CDR3 coding DNA: TGTGCCAGTAGAAACCGAGGGACAGGGGATGATGAAAAACTGTTTTTT. The rearrangement links TRBV19 to TRBJ1-4, with 10 bases lining up with TRBD1. CDR1 and CDR2 (germline): LNHDA, SQIVND (reference sequence). The trim removed 6 bases at V and 6 bases at J, leaving 10 bases unmatched. The CDR3 has 16 amino acids. Complete variable domain (other parts from reference TRBV19 and TRBJ1-4): DGGITQSPKYLFRKEGQNVTLSCEQNLNHDAMYWYRQDPGQGLRLIYYSQIVNDFQKGDIAEGYSVSREKKESFPLTVTSAQKNPTAFYLCASRNRGTGDDEKLFFGSGTQLSVL.

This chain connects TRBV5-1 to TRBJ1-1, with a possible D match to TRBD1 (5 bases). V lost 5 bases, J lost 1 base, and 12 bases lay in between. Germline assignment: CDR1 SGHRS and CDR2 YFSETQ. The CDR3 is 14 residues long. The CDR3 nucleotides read TGCGCCAGCAGACCGACAGAAAGGAACACTGAAGCTTTCTTT. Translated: CASRPTERNTEAFF.

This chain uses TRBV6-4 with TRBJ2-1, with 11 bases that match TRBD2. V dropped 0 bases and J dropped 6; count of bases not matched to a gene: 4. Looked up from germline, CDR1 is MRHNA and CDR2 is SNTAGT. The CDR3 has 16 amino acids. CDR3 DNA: TGTGCCAGCAGTGACTCTTCTAGCGGGGGGCCCAATGAGCAGTTCTTC. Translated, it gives CASSDSSSGGPNEQFF.

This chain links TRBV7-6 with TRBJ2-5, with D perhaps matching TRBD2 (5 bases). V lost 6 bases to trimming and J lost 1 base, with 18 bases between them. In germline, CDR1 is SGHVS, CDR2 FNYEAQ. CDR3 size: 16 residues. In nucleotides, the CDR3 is TGTGCCAGCAGTTTCGGGGTACTTGATTTCCAAGAGACCCAGTACTTC. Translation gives CASSFGVLDFQETQYF.

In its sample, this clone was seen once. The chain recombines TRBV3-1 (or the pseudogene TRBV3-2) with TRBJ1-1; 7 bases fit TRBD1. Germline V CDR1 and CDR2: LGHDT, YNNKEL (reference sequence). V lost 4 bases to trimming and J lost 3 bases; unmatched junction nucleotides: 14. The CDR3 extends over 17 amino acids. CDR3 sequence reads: CASSRHPFRGVDTEAFF. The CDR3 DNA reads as TGTGCCAGCAGCCGCCACCCATTCAGGGGGGTCGACACTGAAGCTTTCTTT.

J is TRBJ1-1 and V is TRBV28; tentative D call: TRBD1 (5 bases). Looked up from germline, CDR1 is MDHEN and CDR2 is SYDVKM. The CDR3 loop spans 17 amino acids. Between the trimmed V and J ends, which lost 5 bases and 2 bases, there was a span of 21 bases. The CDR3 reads CASSPQASWGQNTEAFF. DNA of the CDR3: TGTGCCAGCAGTCCCCAGGCTTCCTGGGGCCAAAACACTGAAGCTTTCTTT.

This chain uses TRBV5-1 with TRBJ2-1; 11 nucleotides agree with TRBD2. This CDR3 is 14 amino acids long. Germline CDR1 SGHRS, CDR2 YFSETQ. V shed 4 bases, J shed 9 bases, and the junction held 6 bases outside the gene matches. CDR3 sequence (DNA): TGCGCCAGCAGCGTTAGCGGGGGGGCAGGTGAGCAGTTCTTC. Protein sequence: CASSVSGGAGEQFF.

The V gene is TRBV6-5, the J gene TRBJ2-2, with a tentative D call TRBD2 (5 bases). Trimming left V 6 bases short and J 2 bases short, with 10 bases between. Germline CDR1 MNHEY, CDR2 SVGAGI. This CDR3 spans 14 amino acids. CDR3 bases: TGTGCCAGCAGCCGGGGATTAAACACCGGGGAGCTGTTTTTT. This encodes CASSRGLNTGELFF.

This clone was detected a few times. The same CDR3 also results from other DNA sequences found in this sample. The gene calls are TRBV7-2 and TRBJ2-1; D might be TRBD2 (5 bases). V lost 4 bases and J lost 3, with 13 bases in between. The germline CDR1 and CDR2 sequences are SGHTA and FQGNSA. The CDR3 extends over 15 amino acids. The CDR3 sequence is CASSSPPGVYNEQFF. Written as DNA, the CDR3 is TGTGCCAGCAGCTCGCCGCCCGGGGTCTACAATGAGCAGTTCTTC.

CDR3 region: CASSQGTPGNEQFF. DNA for the CDR3: TGTGCCAGCAGCCAGGGGACACCCGGCAATGAGCAGTTCTTC. The V call is TRBV7-9, the J call TRBJ2-1; possibly TRBD1 for D (6 bases). This CDR3 has 14 amino acids. Germline V gives CDR1 SEHNR, CDR2 FQNEAQ (reference sequence). Trimming took off 5 bases at V and 6 bases at J, with 14 bases between the two ends.

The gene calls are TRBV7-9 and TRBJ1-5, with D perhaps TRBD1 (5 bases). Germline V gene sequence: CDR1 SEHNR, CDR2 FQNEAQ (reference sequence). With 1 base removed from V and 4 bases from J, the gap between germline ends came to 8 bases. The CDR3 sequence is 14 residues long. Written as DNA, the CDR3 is TGTGCCAGCAGCTTAGGCAGGGAAAATCAGCCCCAGCATTTT. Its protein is CASSLGRENQPQHF.

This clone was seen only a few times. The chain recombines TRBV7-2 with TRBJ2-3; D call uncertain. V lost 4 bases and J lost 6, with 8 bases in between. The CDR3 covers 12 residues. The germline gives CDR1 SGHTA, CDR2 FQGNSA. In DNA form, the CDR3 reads TGTGCCAGCAGCTCAGGTGTCGATACGCAGTATTTT. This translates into CASSSGVDTQYF.

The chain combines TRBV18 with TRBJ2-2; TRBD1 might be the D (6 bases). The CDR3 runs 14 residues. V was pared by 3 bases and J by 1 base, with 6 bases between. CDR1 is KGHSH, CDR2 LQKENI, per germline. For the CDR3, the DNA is TGTGCCAGCTCACCGGACAGGAACACCGGGGAGCTGTTTTTT. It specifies CASSPDRNTGELFF.

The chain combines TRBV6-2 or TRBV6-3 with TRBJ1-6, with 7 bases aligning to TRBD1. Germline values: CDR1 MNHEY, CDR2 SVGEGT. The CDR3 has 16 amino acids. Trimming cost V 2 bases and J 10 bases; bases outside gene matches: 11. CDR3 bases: TGTGCCAGCAGTTACAGGCCGACAGGGACCAACTCACCCCTCCACTTT. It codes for CASSYRPTGTNSPLHF.

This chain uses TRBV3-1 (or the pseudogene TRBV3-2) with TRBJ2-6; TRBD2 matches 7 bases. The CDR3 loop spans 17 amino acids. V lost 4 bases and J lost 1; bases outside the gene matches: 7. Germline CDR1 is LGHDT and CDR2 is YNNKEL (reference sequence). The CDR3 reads CASSPPPGRSGANVLTF. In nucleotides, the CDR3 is TGTGCCAGCAGCCCCCCGCCCGGGAGGTCTGGGGCCAACGTCCTGACTTTC.

The CDR3: CASSYDRGGPNYGYTF. The DNA of the CDR3 is TGTGCCAGCAGTTACGACAGGGGGGGCCCTAACTATGGCTACACCTTC. This chain joins TRBV6-6 and TRBJ1-2, with 9 bases fitting TRBD1. The CDR3 has 16 amino acids. Germline trimming cut 2 bases from V and 0 bases from J; bases unmatched to any gene: 4. Germline loops: CDR1 MNHNY, CDR2 SVGAGI (reference sequence).

This chain's CDR3 is CASSLAGQGALEQYF. The CDR3, as DNA: TGCGCCAGCAGCTTGGCCGGGCAGGGGGCGCTTGAGCAGTACTTC. The chain couples TRBV5-1 to TRBJ2-7, with 8 bases that match TRBD1. Germline CDR1 is SGHRS and CDR2 is YFSETQ. The CDR3 contains 15 residues. J gave up 7 bases and V 0 bases, and 9 bases lay outside the gene matches. The full variable domain, in which reference TRBV5-1 and TRBJ2-7 provide the parts outside the CDR3, is KAGVTQTPRYLIKTRGQQVTLSCSPISGHRSVSWYQQTPGQGLQFLFEYFSETQRNKGNFPGRFSGRQFSNSRSEMNVSTLELGDSALYLCASSLAGQGALEQYFGPGTRLTVT.

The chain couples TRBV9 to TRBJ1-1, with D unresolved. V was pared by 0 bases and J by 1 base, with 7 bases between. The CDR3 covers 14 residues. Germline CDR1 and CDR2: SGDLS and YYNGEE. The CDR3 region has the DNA TGTGCCAGCAGCGTAGGAAGCCCGAACACTGAAGCTTTCTTT. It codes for CASSVGSPNTEAFF.

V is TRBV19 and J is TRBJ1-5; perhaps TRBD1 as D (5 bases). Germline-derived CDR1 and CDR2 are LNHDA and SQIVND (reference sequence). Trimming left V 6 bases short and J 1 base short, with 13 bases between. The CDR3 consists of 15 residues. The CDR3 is CASRFQTASNQPQHF. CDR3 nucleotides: TGTGCCAGTAGATTCCAGACAGCCAGCAATCAGCCCCAGCATTTT. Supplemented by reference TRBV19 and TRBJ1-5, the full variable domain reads DGGITQSPKYLFRKEGQNVTLSCEQNLNHDAMYWYRQDPGQGLRLIYYSQIVNDFQKGDIAEGYSVSREKKESFPLTVTSAQKNPTAFYLCASRFQTASNQPQHFGDGTRLSIL.

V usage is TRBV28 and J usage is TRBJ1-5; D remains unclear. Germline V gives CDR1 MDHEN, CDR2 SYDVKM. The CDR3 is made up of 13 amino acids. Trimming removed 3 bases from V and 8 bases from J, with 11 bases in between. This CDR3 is CASSLPQNKPQHF. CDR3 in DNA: TGTGCCAGCAGTTTGCCTCAGAACAAGCCCCAGCATTTT.

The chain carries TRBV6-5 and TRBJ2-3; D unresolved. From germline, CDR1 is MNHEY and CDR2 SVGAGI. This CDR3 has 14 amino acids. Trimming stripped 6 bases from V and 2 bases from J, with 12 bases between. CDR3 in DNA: TGTGCCAGCAGATGGCAGTCCCTCACAGATACGCAGTATTTT. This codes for CASRWQSLTDTQYF.

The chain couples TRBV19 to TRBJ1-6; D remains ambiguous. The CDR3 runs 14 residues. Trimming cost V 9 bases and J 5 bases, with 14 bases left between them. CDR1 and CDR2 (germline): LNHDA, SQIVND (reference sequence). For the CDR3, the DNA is TGTGCCAGCAACCGGGGTCTGGATAATTCACCCCTCCACTTT. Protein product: CASNRGLDNSPLHF.

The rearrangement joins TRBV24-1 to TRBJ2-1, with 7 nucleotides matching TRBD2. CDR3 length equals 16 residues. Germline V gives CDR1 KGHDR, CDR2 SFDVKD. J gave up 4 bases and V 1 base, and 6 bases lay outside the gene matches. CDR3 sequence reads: CATSDFGREGYNEQFF. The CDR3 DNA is TGTGCCACCAGTGATTTCGGCAGGGAGGGGTACAATGAGCAGTTCTTC.

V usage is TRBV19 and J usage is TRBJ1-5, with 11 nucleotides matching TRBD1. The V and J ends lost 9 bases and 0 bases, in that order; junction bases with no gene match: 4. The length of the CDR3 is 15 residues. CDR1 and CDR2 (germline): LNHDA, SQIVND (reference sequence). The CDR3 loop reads CASRDRGYSNQPQHF. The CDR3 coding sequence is TGTGCCAGCCGGGACAGGGGGTATAGCAATCAGCCCCAGCATTTT.

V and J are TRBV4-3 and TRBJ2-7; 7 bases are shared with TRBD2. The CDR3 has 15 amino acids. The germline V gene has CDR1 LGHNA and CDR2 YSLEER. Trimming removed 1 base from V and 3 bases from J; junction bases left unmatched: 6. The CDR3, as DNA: TGCGCCAGCAGCCAAGTGCTCGCTAGCGGCTACGAGCAGTACTTC. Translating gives CASSQVLASGYEQYF.

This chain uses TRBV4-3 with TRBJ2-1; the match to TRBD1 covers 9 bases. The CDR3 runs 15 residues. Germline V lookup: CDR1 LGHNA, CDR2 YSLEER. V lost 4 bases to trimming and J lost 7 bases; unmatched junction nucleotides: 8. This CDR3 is CASSPDPGTGNEQFF. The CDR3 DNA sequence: TGCGCCAGCAGCCCCGACCCCGGGACAGGGAATGAGCAGTTCTTC.

For the CDR3, the DNA is TGTGCCAGCAGTTACTCGAATCGGGAGCAGTTCTTC. The encoded protein is CASSYSNREQFF. This chain connects TRBV6-2 or TRBV6-3 to TRBJ2-1; no firm D call. Trimming left V 0 bases short and J 10 bases short, with 7 bases between. The germline V gene encodes CDR1 MNHEY and CDR2 SVGEGT. The CDR3 has 12 residues.

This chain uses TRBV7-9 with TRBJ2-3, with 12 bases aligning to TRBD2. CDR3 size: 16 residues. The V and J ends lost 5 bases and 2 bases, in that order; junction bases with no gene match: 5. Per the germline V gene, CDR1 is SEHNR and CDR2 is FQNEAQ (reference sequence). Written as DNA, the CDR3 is TGTGCCAGCAGCGCCGGACTAGCGGGGTCCACAGATACGCAGTATTTT. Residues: CASSAGLAGSTDTQYF.